These 29 T cell receptor beta chains share one sample of origin, sequenced in a study of tumor-infiltrating lymphocytes in primary liver carcinoma. A constant-region primer served to make TCR beta cDNA from about 490 ng total RNA. Three-round nested multiplex PCR performed with slightly modified ARM-PCR produced the TCR beta libraries. Each of the first two PCR rounds ran approximately 9 cycles with TRBV1-TRBV30 forward and C-beta reverse primers. Each CDR3 protein is one row after TCRdb ran MiXCR on the multiplex PCR reads. The table has 330,000 or so distinct CDR3 sequences, 65% seen once; the top ten hold under 8%. The authors took blood RNA from unsorted whole blood and also extracted germline DNA. Material for sequencing was peripheral blood. Source of these receptors: a man aged 40-49 years with primary liver carcinoma and hepatitis B virus infection.

V usage is TRBV11-2 and J usage is TRBJ1-1; D perhaps matches TRBD1 (5 bases). Germline V gene data show CDR1 as SGHAT and CDR2 as FQNNGV. V was trimmed by 9 bases and J by 5 bases, leaving 19 bases between them. CDR3 length: 14 amino acids. DNA of the CDR3: TGTGCCAGTGGCCGGGTCAGGGTAATGACTGAAGCTTTCTTT. As protein: CASGRVRVMTEAFF.

Of note for this clonotype: A single base separates this from a much larger clone, so it may be a read error. The conserved closing phenylalanine or tryptophan is absent in this CDR3, likely reflecting a read error. V and J are TRBV12-3 or TRBV12-4 and TRBJ2-7, with D unresolved. CDR3 length equals 12 residues. Trimming pared 9 bases from V and 1 base from J, leaving 10 bases between. The chain's CDR3 is CASALESYEQYS. The DNA for the CDR3 is TGTGCCAGTGCCTTGGAATCCTACGAGCAGTACTCC.

V gene TRBV11-2 combines with J gene TRBJ2-7; 13 bases fit TRBD2. V was clipped by 5 bases and J by 5 bases; unmatched bases: 12. This CDR3 spans 17 amino acids. Germline V CDR1 and CDR2: SGHAT, FQNNGV. The CDR3 nucleotides read TGTGCCAGCAGCGAAGCCGGACTAGCGGGAGATTCCCACGAGCAGTACTTC. It translates to CASSEAGLAGDSHEQYF. The whole variable domain, filled in from reference TRBV11-2 and TRBJ2-7, reads EAGVAQSPRYKIIEKRQSVAFWCNPISGHATLYWYQQILGQGPKLLIQFQNNGVVDDSQLPKDRFSAERLKGVDSTLKIQPAKLEDSAVYLCASSEAGLAGDSHEQYFGPGTRLTVT.

CDR3 coding DNA: TGTGCCAGCAGCTCGGAAGCTTCAGGCTACACCTTC. Residues: CASSSEASGYTF. V and J are TRBV11-2 and TRBJ1-2, with no clear D. Trimming shortened V by 4 bases and J by 8 bases, and 11 bases separated the two germline ends. There are 12 residues in the CDR3. CDR1 is SGHAT and CDR2 is FQNNGV in the germline V gene.

V and J are TRBV12-3 or TRBV12-4 and TRBJ1-3; the D is unclear. This CDR3 region has 15 residues. V gave up 1 base and J gave up 4 bases, with 11 bases separating them. The CDR3 region is CASSLVGWQGNTIYF. The CDR3, as DNA: TGTGCCAGCAGTTTAGTAGGGTGGCAGGGAAACACCATATATTTT.

The chain has TRBV18 and TRBJ2-5; 10 nucleotides match TRBD2. The CDR3 is made up of 15 amino acids. Germline CDR1 and CDR2: KGHSH and LQKENI. V dropped 7 bases and J dropped 3; count of bases not matched to a gene: 8. In DNA, the CDR3 is TGTGCCAGCTTAACGGGACTAGCGCCTAAAGAGACCCAGTACTTC. This translates into CASLTGLAPKETQYF.

This clonotype was seen just once. The CDR3 DNA reads TGTGCCAGCAGTCAAGCGCTTGGGGGTAAAAGTGAGCAGTTCTTC. Residues: CASSQALGGKSEQFF. This chain uses TRBV12-3 or TRBV12-4 with TRBJ2-1; D possibly uses TRBD1 or TRBD2 (5 bases each). This CDR3 comprises 15 residues. V was cut by 5 bases and J by 9 bases, with 20 bases left in between.

J is TRBJ2-7 and V is TRBV6-5; D is ambiguous. The germline gives CDR1 MNHEY, CDR2 SVGAGI. V lost 0 bases and J 5 bases, leaving 14 bases between the germline ends. This CDR3 has 15 residues. CDR3 protein: CASSYSTGEGHEQYF. CDR3 nucleotides: TGTGCCAGCAGTTACTCGACCGGTGAAGGGCACGAGCAGTACTTC.

With respect to this clonotype: Since no conserved phenylalanine or tryptophan closes the CDR3, a read error is the likely cause. The chain uses TRBV14 and TRBJ1-1; D is perhaps TRBD1 (6 bases). Trimming left V 3 bases short and J 1 base short, with 9 bases between. Germline assignment: CDR1 SGHDN and CDR2 FVKESK. This CDR3 has 14 amino acids. As DNA, the CDR3 is TGTGCCAGCAGCCATGGGGGCGGGAACACTGAAGCTTTCTAT. This sequence encodes CASSHGGGNTEAFY.

The chain has TRBV5-1 and TRBJ2-7; D is unclear. This CDR3 region has 15 residues. The germline V gene has CDR1 SGHRS and CDR2 YFSETQ. V lost 3 bases and J 1 base, leaving 14 bases between the germline ends. DNA of the CDR3: TGCGCCAGCAGCTCCCTTTCCTTCGGATCCTACGAGCAGTACTTC. Amino acid sequence: CASSSLSFGSYEQYF.

The chain carries TRBV10-3 and TRBJ2-1; 8 bases map to TRBD2. This CDR3 is 13 amino acids long. The germline CDR1 and CDR2 sequences are ENHRY and SYGVKD. CDR3 protein: CDITSGPYNEQFF. The CDR3 DNA follows: TGTGACATAACTAGCGGTCCCTACAATGAGCAGTTCTTC.

The V call is TRBV12-3 or TRBV12-4, the J call TRBJ1-1; 7 positions agree with TRBD1. Unmatched junction bases numbered 13, after V lost 10 bases and J lost 11 bases. CDR3 length equals 12 residues. CDR3 loop: CAIKTGTIGAFF. CDR3 nucleotide sequence: TGTGCCATCAAGACAGGGACCATAGGGGCTTTCTTT.

The table lists this clonotype with many counts. The V and J genes are TRBV11-2 and TRBJ2-7, with a weak D call TRBD1 (5 bases). V gave up 5 bases and J gave up 3 bases, with 17 bases separating them. The CDR3 spans 15 residues. Germline V gives CDR1 SGHAT, CDR2 FQNNGV. This chain's CDR3 is CASSPHDTTDYEQYF. The DNA for the CDR3 is TGTGCCAGCAGCCCGCACGACACGACAGACTACGAGCAGTACTTC.

This clonotype was observed a handful of times. This may stem from a read error, because a much larger clone lies one nucleotide away. V and J are TRBV11-2 and TRBJ2-7, with 7 positions matching TRBD2. Germline CDR1 and CDR2: SGHAT and FQNNGV. The length of the CDR3 is 14 residues. The CDR3 sequence: CVSSRDPGGYEQYF. For the CDR3, the DNA is TGTGTCAGCAGCAGAGACCCGGGAGGCTACGAGCAGTACTTC.

This clonotype was recorded only once. A read error may explain this, as a much larger clone is one base away. The V call is TRBV6-5, the J call TRBJ2-1, with 7 bases lining up with TRBD2. The CDR3 runs 16 residues. The V gene's germline CDR1 is MNHEY and CDR2 SVGAGI. After removal of 0 bases from V and 7 bases from J, the junction contained 9 bases not matched to a gene. Here the CDR3 DNA reads TGTGCCAGCAGTTACTCAGGTCTAGCGGAAGTAAATGAGCAGTTCTTC. This encodes CASSYSGLAEVNEQFF.

This clonotype was detected only once. One junction end disagrees with the germline gene, perhaps due to a read error. The CDR3, as DNA: TGTGCCAGCAGCCGGAATAGCGGGAGCTATGAGAAGTTCTTC. It yields the protein CASSRNSGSYEKFF. The J gene is TRBJ2-1, the V gene TRBV11-3; 9 bases are a match to TRBD2. CDR3 length: 14 amino acids. Germline values: CDR1 SGHNT, CDR2 YENEEA.

Here the CDR3 DNA reads TGCGCCAGCAGCCCGGGGTCGGGCACTGAAGCTTTCTTT. It translates to CASSPGSGTEAFF. This sequence joins TRBV5-1 and TRBJ1-1; D remains ambiguous. The CDR3 is 13 amino acids. Trimming cost V 4 bases and J 4 bases, with 11 bases left between them. Germline CDR1 is SGHRS and CDR2 is YFSETQ.

This clonotype was seen repeatedly, ten times or more. The chain combines TRBV6-6 with TRBJ1-2, with 11 bases aligning to TRBD1. The V segment lost 5 bases and the J segment 8 bases; nucleotides outside the gene matches: 4. The germline V gene has CDR1 MNHNY and CDR2 SVGAGI (reference sequence). CDR3 length equals 13 residues. CDR3 nucleotide sequence: TGTGCCAGCAGTAACGGACAGGGGGCGGGCTACACCTTC. The encoded protein is CASSNGQGAGYTF.

Comments on this clonotype: The junction shows a germline mismatch at one end, possibly a read error. The genes are TRBV6-2 or TRBV6-3 and TRBJ1-5; no clear D. Germline lookup yields CDR1 MNHEY and CDR2 SVGEGT. This CDR3 region has 13 residues. The CDR3, as DNA: TGTGCCAGCAGGGACGGGGATGATCAGCCCCAACATTTT. It is translated as CASRDGDDQPQHF.

This clonotype was counted once. This chain links TRBV11-2 with TRBJ2-7; possible D gene TRBD1, 5 bases. V lost 6 bases to trimming and J lost 4 bases, with 13 bases between them. The CDR3 is 13 residues long. From germline, CDR1 is SGHAT and CDR2 FQNNGV. The CDR3 nucleotides are TGTGCCAGCAGTTGGACATGGGAATACGAGCAGTACTTC. Its protein is CASSWTWEYEQYF.

The CDR3 bases are TGTGCCAGCAGCTGGGACACCTACACAGATACGCAGTATTTT. Its translation is CASSWDTYTDTQYF. The chain couples TRBV7-2 to TRBJ2-3; D is possibly TRBD1 (6 bases). V lost 4 bases to trimming and J lost 2 bases, with 10 bases between them. CDR3 length: 14 residues. Germline V gene lookup returns CDR1 SGHTA and CDR2 FQGNSA.

Details on this clonotype: A read error is possible here, since a much larger clone lies one base away. The V and J genes are TRBV6-2 or TRBV6-3 and TRBJ1-4, with D possibly being TRBD1 (5 bases). The CDR3 spans 14 residues. CDR1 is MNHEY and CDR2 is SVGEGT in the germline V gene. Trimming shortened V by 6 bases and J by 4 bases, and 12 bases separated the two germline ends. Here the CDR3 reads CASSRTTSNEKLFF. The CDR3 DNA sequence: TGTGCCAGCAGCCGGACAACAAGTAATGAAAAACTGTTTTTT.

Comments on this clonotype: The junction does not match germline at one end; this may be a read error. This chain links TRBV12-3 or TRBV12-4 with TRBJ2-1; maybe TRBD2 (6 bases). The CDR3 runs 14 residues. The CDR3 loop reads CGSSLTGVNNEQFF. CDR3 coding DNA: TGTGGCAGCAGCTTAACGGGAGTAAACAATGAGCAGTTCTTC.

With regard to this clonotype: An end of the junction differs from the germline gene, which may be a read error. This chain connects TRBV10-2 to TRBJ2-7, with TRBD1 matching over 9 bases. The germline V gene has CDR1 WSHSY and CDR2 SAAADI. This CDR3 is 13 amino acids long. This CDR3 reads CTSSRDREYEQYF. Here the CDR3 DNA reads TGCACCAGCAGCCGGGACAGGGAGTACGAGCAGTACTTC.

The chain couples TRBV11-3 to TRBJ1-3; D unclear. CDR1 and CDR2 from the germline V gene are SGHNT and YENEEA. The CDR3 contains 16 residues. The CDR3 here is CDNSLGSRTSGNTIYF. For the CDR3, the DNA is TGTGACAACAGCTTAGGGTCCAGGACCTCTGGAAACACCATATATTTT.

The V call is TRBV6-2 or TRBV6-3, the J call TRBJ2-1; either TRBD1 or TRBD2 may fit D (6 bases each). V lost 7 bases and J 7 bases, leaving 11 bases between the germline ends. Looked up from germline, CDR1 is MNHEY and CDR2 is SVGEGT. This CDR3 is built from 12 residues. CDR3 sequence (DNA): TGTGCCAGCACAAAGGGGGGAAATGAGCAGTTCTTC. Its translation is CASTKGGNEQFF.

This clonotype was seen many times. Germline is not matched at one junction end, which may reflect a read error. The chain employs TRBV6-1 and TRBJ2-7; D may be TRBD1 (6 bases). The germline V gene has CDR1 MNHNS and CDR2 SASEGT. This CDR3 is 14 amino acids long. CDR3: CASSGQEASHEQYF. CDR3 DNA: TGTGCCAGCAGTGGACAGGAGGCCTCCCACGAGCAGTACTTC.

This clonotype was seen ten or more times. The chain joins TRBV6-1 to TRBJ2-3; no definite D call. The germline CDR1 and CDR2 sequences are MNHNS and SASEGT. The CDR3 extends over 14 amino acids. Trimming shortened V by 10 bases and J by 5 bases, and 19 bases separated the two germline ends. CDR3 protein: CATLGRVWGDTQYF. In nucleotides, the CDR3 is TGTGCCACCCTGGGAAGGGTCTGGGGAGATACGCAGTATTTT.

This clonotype was counted ten times or more. This chain uses TRBV10-1 with TRBJ2-7; D unclear. The CDR3 loop spans 14 amino acids. The V gene lost 4 bases and the J gene lost 7 bases, with 17 bases spanning the gap. Germline CDR1 WNHNN, CDR2 SYGVQD (reference sequence). CDR3 nucleotide sequence: TGCGCCAGCAGTGCACAGTATAACCTCGGGGAGCAGTACTTC. Residues: CASSAQYNLGEQYF.